The entry below describes one T cell receptor beta chain. It lacks a known antigen. Base quality data are lacking; no much larger clone is found one base away. Taken with the paper, the label for time point translates to: baseline, week 1 (first vaccination visit). In light of the paper, this sample's treatment or condition label describes: pre-vaccination baseline after standard-of-care therapy. Donors had newly diagnosed WHO grade 3 or 4 IDH1-mutant astrocytomas with loss of nuclear ATRX. The samples were drawn from NOA16, a multicentre, single-arm, open-label phase I trial in Germany that tested a mutant IDH1 peptide vaccine in humans for the first time. For immunogenicity testing, the blood drawn at visit V03 was used as the baseline sample. Genomic DNA for TCRB sequencing was isolated from EDTA blood with the DNeasy Blood and Tissue Kit. The germline V gene provides CDR1 MGHDK and CDR2 SYGVNS. The CDR3, from cysteine to phenylalanine, totals 13 residues. Solely the CDR3 DNA is kept, with 39 bases framed from the first base. Trimming removed 6 bases from V and 3 bases from J, leaving 12 bases between the germline ends.

The sample is drawn from a study of a mutant IDH1 vaccine in newly diagnosed glioma (dated by TCRdb to 2020 to 2022). Study-level background: Of the 25 to 40 treated patients, roughly 60% were male and around 40% were female, and the mean age was roughly 38 years. Prior to enrollment, standard therapy consisting of radiotherapy alone, temozolomide alone, or radiochemotherapy with temozolomide had been administered to patients, with the combination being received by most patients. Longitudinal TCRB deep sequencing was done for 25 to 30 treated patients, wherever samples were available for exploratory analyses. Peripheral blood was collected at six visits: V03 (baseline), V05, V07, V10, V12 and V13.

The protocol used for the library was the immunoSEQ multiplex PCR assay. Following the manufacturer's protocol, the hsTCRB Kit was used to amplify rearranged TCR beta chain sequences. An Illumina MiSeq was used to sequence the TCRB libraries. In the source study's methods: The kit vendor's proprietary platform handled demultiplexing, trimming and gene mapping. Not all clones reach the TCRdb copy of this immuneACCESS table, which keeps in-frame sequences only. Checked studies attribute under half of the gap to unresolved V genes and leave the rest unexplained. V, J and clone size were drawn from that table, and D and trimming were deduced from the DNA. This sample is represented by roughly 15,000 clones; approximately 90% of them were singletons. The ten largest clones add up to around 10% of the sample. Study-level results and caveats: Immune responses induced by the vaccine were seen in 90% to 95% of patients across multiple MHC alleles. Availability determined which PBMC samples were chosen for TCRB deep sequencing. The authors noted that analyses of patient blood samples could not be reproduced because of sample limitations. Pseudoprogression appeared unrelated to alterations in the top peripheral T cell clonotypes detected by TCRB sequencing.

The chain is encoded by TRBV25-1 joined to TRBJ2-7; TRBD2 could be the D gene, as 6 bases match. The receptor comes from a woman aged 35 to 49 with glioma. Some clones in this sample may be carry-over from other donors' samples. The specimen was PBMCs, collected from a glioma patient treated with radiotherapy, temozolomide or both. This receptor has the CDR3 CASRSPGSYEQYF. The sequenced DNA is TGTGCCAGCAGGTCCCCCGGGAGCTACGAGCAGTACTTC.